These T cell receptor beta chains were read from a single sample in a study of PD-1 blockade in classical Hodgkin lymphoma. TCRdb keeps only in-frame clones here, not all; method: immunoSEQ multiplex PCR. The sample carries tens of thousands of clones, approximately 80% recorded once. Sequenced material: peripheral blood mononuclear cells (PBMCs), taken at baseline. These receptors all stem from a human donor with classical Hodgkin lymphoma. Both conserved end residues are part of each CDR3. The order of the fields is CDR3 DNA, CDR3 protein, V gene, J gene, D gene, CDR3 length, clone size. The D gene is left open where the match is weak. For some rows the clone size is stated as once, few or many, or as a class when expanded; others skip it.

DNA: TGTGCCAGCAGCCAGCGACAGGGAGAAGCTGAAGCTTTCTTT
CDR3: CASSQRQGEAEAFF
V: TRBV7-2
J: TRBJ1-1
D: TRBD1
length: 14
size: .

DNA: TGTGCCAGCAGTAAAAATGGGAGGGGGCAGTACACTGAAGCTTTCTTT
CDR3: CASSKNGRGQYTEAFF
V: TRBV21-1
J: TRBJ1-1
D: .
length: 16
size: .

DNA: TGTGCCAGCAGCTTAGTCGGGGGAATGAACACTGAAGCTTTCTTT
CDR3: CASSLVGGMNTEAFF
V: TRBV11-3
J: TRBJ1-1
D: .
length: 15
size: .

DNA: TGTGCCACCAGCAGAGATCTGGGAGCACCCCGGAACTATGGCTACACCTTC
CDR3: CATSRDLGAPRNYGYTF
V: TRBV15
J: TRBJ1-2
D: .
length: 17
size: .

DNA: TGTGCCAGCAGCCCGGTGGCGGGGGTCAATGAGCAGTTCTTC
CDR3: CASSPVAGVNEQFF
V: TRBV11-2
J: TRBJ2-1
D: TRBD2
length: 14
size: .

DNA: TGTGCCAGCAGCGCTGGGACAGGCCAAGAGACCCAGTACTTC
CDR3: CASSAGTGQETQYF
V: TRBV11-3
J: TRBJ2-5
D: TRBD1
length: 14
size: .

DNA: TGTGCCAGCAGCATAGGACAGGGAGAAGAAAAACTGTTTTTT
CDR3: CASSIGQGEEKLFF
V: TRBV7-6
J: TRBJ1-4
D: TRBD1
length: 14
size: .

DNA: TGCGCCAGCAGCTTGGTTACGGGTTTCTGGACTGAAGCTTTCTTT
CDR3: CASSLVTGFWTEAFF
V: TRBV5-1
J: TRBJ1-1
D: .
length: 15
size: once

DNA: TGTGCCAGCAGTTTGCACTACGGACAGATATACAATGAGCAGTTCTTC
CDR3: CASSLHYGQIYNEQFF
V: TRBV6-5
J: TRBJ2-1
D: .
length: 16
size: .

DNA: TGTGCCAGCAGCTCCCACCCGGGACAGGGGGCGAGGGGGGCCAACGTCCTGACTTTC
CDR3: CASSSHPGQGARGANVLTF
V: TRBV7-8
J: TRBJ2-6
D: TRBD1
length: 19
size: once

DNA: TGTGCCACCAGCAGGGACAGGGTGGACGAGCAGTACTTC
CDR3: CATSRDRVDEQYF
V: TRBV15
J: TRBJ2-7
D: TRBD1
length: 13
size: .

DNA: TGTGCCAGCAGCAAAGGACACTCCTACGAGCAGTACTTC
CDR3: CASSKGHSYEQYF
V: TRBV21-1
J: TRBJ2-7
D: .
length: 13
size: .

DNA: TGTGCCAGCTCACCAAGCAGCGACTATGGCTACACCTTC
CDR3: CASSPSSDYGYTF
V: TRBV18
J: TRBJ1-2
D: .
length: 13
size: few

DNA: TGTGCCAGCAGCCAAGGGTCTCCTAACTATGGCTACACCTTC
CDR3: CASSQGSPNYGYTF
V: TRBV9
J: TRBJ1-2
D: .
length: 14
size: .

DNA: TGTGCCAGCAGCTTGGCCGGCCCATCTGGAAACACCATATATTTT
CDR3: CASSLAGPSGNTIYF
V: TRBV5-6
J: TRBJ1-3
D: .
length: 15
size: .

DNA: TGCGCCAGCAGCTTGCAAGGGGACGAGTTGGATACGCAGTATTTT
CDR3: CASSLQGDELDTQYF
V: TRBV5-1
J: TRBJ2-3
D: .
length: 15
size: .

DNA: TGCAGCGTCTTGGACAGGTTTGGAAACACCATATATTTT
CDR3: CSVLDRFGNTIYF
V: TRBV29-1
J: TRBJ1-3
D: TRBD1
length: 13
size: .

DNA: TGTGCCAGCAGCCAAGTGGGGGGGGCAGTAGAGACCCAGTACTTC
CDR3: CASSQVGGAVETQYF
V: TRBV4-2
J: TRBJ2-5
D: .
length: 15
size: .

DNA: TGTGCCAGCAGCCTCCAAAGTGCTTCCTACAATGAGCAGTTCTTC
CDR3: CASSLQSASYNEQFF
V: TRBV9
J: TRBJ2-1
D: .
length: 15
size: .

DNA: TGCGCCAGCAGCTTGGCCTCACAAATTGAGGGCTACACCTTC
CDR3: CASSLASQIEGYTF
V: TRBV5-1
J: TRBJ1-2
D: .
length: 14
size: .

DNA: TGTGCCTGGAGGGGACAGAAGACCTACGAGCAGTACTTC
CDR3: CAWRGQKTYEQYF
V: TRBV30
J: TRBJ2-7
D: TRBD1
length: 13
size: .

DNA: TGTGCCAGCAGCTGGGAGCGGGGGAGCCACCAAGAGACCCAGTACTTC
CDR3: CASSWERGSHQETQYF
V: TRBV11-3
J: TRBJ2-5
D: TRBD2
length: 16
size: once

DNA: TGTGCCAGCAGCCGCGGGACTTCTGTCGGGAGGCCCCAGCATTTT
CDR3: CASSRGTSVGRPQHF
V: TRBV7-2
J: TRBJ1-5
D: .
length: 15
size: .

DNA: TGCGCCAGCAGTTTGGGACAGGTAGCAGATACGCAGTATTTT
CDR3: CASSLGQVADTQYF
V: TRBV5-1
J: TRBJ2-3
D: TRBD1
length: 14
size: once

DNA: TGTGCCAGCAGTTACTCTCTAGGGAGTGGGTCTGGCTACACCTTC
CDR3: CASSYSLGSGSGYTF
V: TRBV6-6
J: TRBJ1-2
D: .
length: 15
size: few

DNA: TGTGCCAGCAGTTCTAAGGGCGACAGGGGGAATCAGCCCCAGCATTTT
CDR3: CASSSKGDRGNQPQHF
V: TRBV6-6
J: TRBJ1-5
D: TRBD1
length: 16
size: .

DNA: TGTGCCAGCAGCGACGGACAGGTTGGACAGAATGAGCAGTTCTTC
CDR3: CASSDGQVGQNEQFF
V: TRBV7-2
J: TRBJ2-1
D: TRBD1
length: 15
size: .

DNA: TGTGCCAGCTCAACAGGGTTTTTGGCTGGCTACACCTTC
CDR3: CASSTGFLAGYTF
V: TRBV18
J: TRBJ1-2
D: .
length: 13
size: few

DNA: TGTGCCAGCAGTCGTCCCACAGGGGGCAGAAACGATGAGCAGTTCTTC
CDR3: CASSRPTGGRNDEQFF
V: TRBV28
J: TRBJ2-1
D: TRBD1
length: 16
size: .

DNA: TGTGCCAGCAGCCCCCGAGTACAGGGGGCTGAAAAACTGTTTTTT
CDR3: CASSPRVQGAEKLFF
V: TRBV7-3
J: TRBJ1-4
D: TRBD1
length: 15
size: .

DNA: TGTGCCAGCAGCTTGACGGGACTAGCGGGGGTTCCTGAGCAGTTCTTC
CDR3: CASSLTGLAGVPEQFF
V: TRBV7-8
J: TRBJ2-1
D: TRBD2
length: 16
size: .

DNA: TGTGCCAGCAGTTATTCTGGACAGGGCCATAATGAAAAACTGTTTTTT
CDR3: CASSYSGQGHNEKLFF
V: TRBV6-5
J: TRBJ1-4
D: TRBD1
length: 16
size: .

DNA: TGTGCCAGCAGCTTGCTTGGGGCCGACACCGGGGAGCTGTTTTTT
CDR3: CASSLLGADTGELFF
V: TRBV5-5
J: TRBJ2-2
D: .
length: 15
size: .

DNA: TGTGCCAGCAGCGTACAGGGATCCACCGGGGAGCTGTTTTTT
CDR3: CASSVQGSTGELFF
V: TRBV9
J: TRBJ2-2
D: .
length: 14
size: few

DNA: TGTGCCATCCGAACCACAGGAGGGAACTACGAGCAGTACTTC
CDR3: CAIRTTGGNYEQYF
V: TRBV10-3
J: TRBJ2-7
D: .
length: 14
size: .

DNA: TGTGCCAGCAGTGACGGGGGCGCGGACACTGAAGCTTTCTTT
CDR3: CASSDGGADTEAFF
V: TRBV6-1
J: TRBJ1-1
D: .
length: 14
size: once

DNA: TGCGCCAGCAGTCCGGACAACCAAGAGACCCAGTACTTC
CDR3: CASSPDNQETQYF
V: TRBV5-1
J: TRBJ2-5
D: .
length: 13
size: .